This T cell receptor beta chain originates from a study of blood T cell repertoires in COVID-19. The overall study: Collection of acute and convalescent COVID-19 samples took place in the United States, Italy and Spain. Sources were T cells, B-cell-depleted T cells, or PBMCs; the material itself was cDNA or gDNA.

The CDR3 covers 12 residues. V shed 5 bases and J shed 3 bases, with 6 bases lying between them. The germline gives CDR1 KGHDR, CDR2 SFDVKD. In the authors' workflow: Estimated nucleated cell counts came from reference gene primer amplification. Sequenced by immunoSEQ multiplex PCR; TCRdb stores in-frame clones only, minus some. Clone size and V and J calls were adopted from that table, with D and trimming inferred from the DNA. The table has roughly 130,000 clones, approximately 84% seen once. The chain combines TRBV24-1 with TRBJ1-2; a possible D gene is TRBD1 (5 bases). Sequencing was performed on peripheral blood. The receptor was isolated from a woman in her sixties with acute or convalescent COVID-19. In nucleotides, the CDR3 is TGTGCCACCAGTGGGGGGGACTATGGCTACACCTTC. The encoded protein is CATSGGDYGYTF.